The next 21 T cell receptor beta chains were all read from a single sample in a study of blood T cell repertoires in COVID-19. Profiling relied on immunoSEQ multiplex PCR, and the TCRdb table lists in-frame clones only, not all of them. Altogether roughly 180,000 clones are present, around 83% being singletons, with the ten largest covering 5% to 6%. Sequenced sample: peripheral blood. Receptors were obtained from a woman aged 50 to 65 with COVID-19, enrolled during active disease.

This CDR3 reads CASSWGTDLIAKNIQYF. CDR3 sequence (DNA): TGCGCCAGCAGCTGGGGGACAGACCTTATAGCCAAAAACATTCAGTACTTC. This chain uses TRBV5-1 with TRBJ2-4, with TRBD1 matching 7 bases. Germline CDR1 and CDR2: SGHRS and YFSETQ. CDR3 length: 17 residues. V was pared by 3 bases and J by 0 bases, with 9 bases of the junction left unmatched.

The chain links TRBV6-2 or TRBV6-3 to TRBJ1-5, with 8 bases matching TRBD1. Germline lookup yields CDR1 MNHEY and CDR2 SVGEGT. CDR3 size: 15 residues. V lost 6 bases, J lost 3 bases, and 7 bases stayed unmatched. The CDR3 nucleotides are TGTGCCAGCAGCCACGACAGGGGCCCCAATCAGCCCCAGCATTTT. Its translation: CASSHDRGPNQPQHF.

The CDR3 coding sequence is TGTGCCAGCAGCTTGGAGATACAGGGGCTCTACACCTTC. Protein sequence: CASSLEIQGLYTF. The chain joins TRBV5-6 to TRBJ1-2; 7 bases agree with TRBD1. V gave up 0 bases and J gave up 10 bases; unmatched junction bases: 6. CDR3 length: 13 amino acids. The germline CDR1 and CDR2 sequences are SGHDT and YYEEEE.

The V and J genes are TRBV19 and TRBJ1-5; TRBD1 matches 7 bases. Germline values: CDR1 LNHDA, CDR2 SQIVND (reference sequence). The CDR3 runs to 13 residues. Germline trimming cut 9 bases from V and 3 bases from J; bases unmatched to any gene: 5. CDR3 loop: CASAGTDNQPQHF. DNA for the CDR3: TGTGCCAGCGCCGGGACAGACAATCAGCCCCAGCATTTT.

The CDR3 DNA reads TGTGCCAGCAGCACCGGACAGGGGCCCTCCTACGAGCAGTACTTC. Translated, it gives CASSTGQGPSYEQYF. The chain combines TRBV9 with TRBJ2-7, with TRBD1 identical over 9 bases. V shed 4 bases, J shed 0 bases, and the junction held 5 bases outside the gene matches. The CDR3 totals 15 residues. Germline V lookup: CDR1 SGDLS, CDR2 YYNGEE.

The chain combines TRBV19 with TRBJ2-1; 8 nucleotides line up with TRBD2. In germline, CDR1 is LNHDA, CDR2 SQIVND (reference sequence). CDR3 size: 16 residues. After removal of 3 bases from V and 7 bases from J, the junction contained 11 bases not matched to a gene. CDR3 protein: CASSMRSGGSKNEQFF. The CDR3 bases are TGTGCCAGTAGTATGCGAAGCGGGGGCTCAAAGAATGAGCAGTTCTTC. The full variable domain, rest sourced from reference TRBV19 and TRBJ2-1, is DGGITQSPKYLFRKEGQNVTLSCEQNLNHDAMYWYRQDPGQGLRLIYYSQIVNDFQKGDIAEGYSVSREKKESFPLTVTSAQKNPTAFYLCASSMRSGGSKNEQFFGPGTRLTVL.

The chain combines TRBV9 with TRBJ2-7, with no clear D. The CDR3 runs to 13 residues. Trimming shortened V by 4 bases and J by 4 bases, and 12 bases separated the two germline ends. Germline loops: CDR1 SGDLS, CDR2 YYNGEE. The CDR3: CASSPLNGYEQYF. The CDR3 coding sequence is TGTGCCAGCAGCCCCCTTAACGGGTACGAGCAGTACTTC.

The chain couples TRBV5-4 to TRBJ2-3, with TRBD2 matching over 7 bases. The CDR3 consists of 18 residues. J gave up 2 bases and V 3 bases, and 15 bases lay outside the gene matches. From germline, CDR1 is SGHNT and CDR2 YYREEE (reference sequence). The CDR3 sequence: CASSSPYGGGRSTDTQYF. The CDR3 region has the DNA TGTGCCAGCAGCTCCCCTTACGGCGGGGGAAGATCCACAGATACGCAGTATTTT.

The gene calls are TRBV5-1 and TRBJ1-4; 11 bases are shared with TRBD1. CDR3 length equals 16 residues. CDR1 and CDR2 (germline): SGHRS, YFSETQ. The J segment lost 3 bases and the V segment lost 3 bases, leaving 4 bases of the junction unmatched. CDR3 loop: CASSSGQGAANEKLFF. Written as DNA, the CDR3 is TGCGCCAGCAGCTCCGGACAGGGGGCGGCTAATGAAAAACTGTTTTTT. Complete variable domain (other parts from reference TRBV5-1 and TRBJ1-4): KAGVTQTPRYLIKTRGQQVTLSCSPISGHRSVSWYQQTPGQGLQFLFEYFSETQRNKGNFPGRFSGRQFSNSRSEMNVSTLELGDSALYLCASSSGQGAANEKLFFGSGTQLSVL.

The V gene is TRBV30, the J gene TRBJ1-1; maybe TRBD1 (6 bases). The V end was cut by 0 bases, the J end by 5 bases, with 13 bases between. Germline lookup yields CDR1 GTSNPN and CDR2 SVGIG (reference sequence). The CDR3 runs to 14 residues. This CDR3 is CAWSVQPRGTEAFF. The CDR3 DNA sequence: TGTGCCTGGAGTGTACAACCCAGGGGTACTGAAGCTTTCTTT.

The CDR3 sequence is CASSPTGVAGANVLTF. CDR3 in DNA: TGTGCCAGCAGCCCTACAGGGGTGGCTGGGGCCAACGTCCTGACTTTC. This chain joins TRBV11-2 and TRBJ2-6, with 7 nucleotides matching TRBD1. The CDR3 extends over 16 amino acids. The germline gives CDR1 SGHAT, CDR2 FQNNGV. Germline trimming cut 5 bases from V and 2 bases from J; bases unmatched to any gene: 6.

The rearrangement joins TRBV9 to TRBJ2-5, with D possibly matching TRBD2 (6 bases). This CDR3 comprises 14 residues. CDR1 is SGDLS, CDR2 YYNGEE, per germline. The V end lost 2 bases, the J end lost 5 bases, and 13 bases lay between the germline ends. CDR3 bases: TGTGCCAGCAGCGTCACTAGCAGTAGGGAGACCCAGTACTTC. Translated, it gives CASSVTSSRETQYF. Full variable domain (missing parts from reference TRBV9 and TRBJ2-5): DSGVTQTPKHLITATGQRVTLRCSPRSGDLSVYWYQQSLDQGLQFLIQYYNGEERAKGNILERFSAQQFPDLHSELNLSSLELGDSALYFCASSVTSSRETQYFGPGTRLLVL.

The table lists this clone with a count of one. The chain links TRBV9 to TRBJ2-3; 8 positions match TRBD2. There are 16 residues in the CDR3. V shed 2 bases and J 3 bases; nucleotides not matched to a gene: 8. From germline, CDR1 is SGDLS and CDR2 YYNGEE. The CDR3 loop reads CASSVAGRGETDTQYF. In DNA form, the CDR3 reads TGTGCCAGCAGCGTTGCTGGGCGGGGGGAGACAGATACGCAGTATTTT.

This chain uses TRBV28 with TRBJ2-3; TRBD1 aligns across 7 bases. Trimming cost V 8 bases and J 1 base; bases outside gene matches: 3. The CDR3 totals 13 residues. Germline-derived CDR1 and CDR2 are MDHEN and SYDVKM. CDR3 region: CASVQGGTDTQYF. The CDR3 coding sequence is TGTGCCAGCGTCCAGGGGGGCACAGATACGCAGTATTTT.

The J gene is TRBJ2-5, the V gene TRBV30, with 9 bases identical to TRBD2. This CDR3 contains 16 residues. Germline-derived CDR1 and CDR2 are GTSNPN and SVGIG (reference sequence). V lost 2 bases to trimming and J lost 5 bases; unmatched junction nucleotides: 12. The CDR3 sequence is CAWSIEAGLAPETQYF. Here the CDR3 DNA reads TGTGCCTGGAGTATTGAGGCGGGACTAGCTCCCGAGACCCAGTACTTC.

J is TRBJ2-3 and V is TRBV5-8, with D possibly being TRBD1 (6 bases). The germline gives CDR1 SGHTS, CDR2 YDEGEE. V was shortened by 4 bases and J by 2 bases, with 17 bases between the two germline ends. The CDR3 is 16 residues long. The CDR3 sequence is CASSAGQISNTDTQYF. CDR3 DNA: TGTGCCAGCAGCGCCGGACAGATTTCTAACACAGATACGCAGTATTTT.

This clone was recorded only once. This sequence joins TRBV6-5 and TRBJ2-1, with TRBD2 matching over 7 bases. Germline assignment: CDR1 MNHEY and CDR2 SVGAGI. The CDR3 totals 15 residues. Trimming at V came to 2 bases and at J to 4 bases, leaving 5 bases not matched to a gene. The CDR3 nucleotides read TGTGCCAGCAGTTACACAAGCGGGGTGTACAATGAGCAGTTCTTC. This translates into CASSYTSGVYNEQFF.

This clone was counted between two and nine times. V gene TRBV2 combines with J gene TRBJ2-1; TRBD2 is a possible D gene (6 bases). V lost 6 bases and J lost 4, with 13 bases in between. In germline, CDR1 is SNHLY, CDR2 FYNNEI. CDR3 length: 14 residues. CDR3 sequence reads: CASRPGLDYNEQFF. The CDR3 DNA reads as TGTGCCAGCAGACCGGGACTCGATTACAATGAGCAGTTCTTC.

The genes are TRBV28 and TRBJ2-7; 7 bases are shared with TRBD1. V shed 10 bases, J shed 0 bases, and the junction held 12 bases outside the gene matches. The CDR3 has 15 residues. Germline V CDR1 and CDR2: MDHEN, SYDVKM. The CDR3 protein is CATHRPGGSSYEQYF. The CDR3, as DNA: TGTGCCACACACCGTCCAGGGGGAAGCTCCTACGAGCAGTACTTC.

This clone was seen a single time. This chain's CDR3 is CASAFSSNQPQHF. The CDR3 nucleotides are TGTGCCAGCGCGTTTAGTAGCAATCAGCCCCAGCATTTT. The chain is built from TRBV19 and TRBJ1-5, with unresolved D. Trimming left V 9 bases short and J 0 bases short, with 9 bases between. This CDR3 has 13 residues. Germline CDR1 LNHDA, CDR2 SQIVND (reference sequence).

This chain uses TRBV4-3 with TRBJ1-2, with 8 bases lining up with TRBD1. CDR1 LGHNA and CDR2 YSLEER come from the germline V gene. V shed 0 bases and J 6 bases; nucleotides not matched to a gene: 3. This CDR3 comprises 14 residues. CDR3 loop: CASSQEPRGHGYTF. CDR3 sequence (DNA): TGCGCCAGCAGCCAAGAGCCCAGGGGGCATGGCTACACCTTC.